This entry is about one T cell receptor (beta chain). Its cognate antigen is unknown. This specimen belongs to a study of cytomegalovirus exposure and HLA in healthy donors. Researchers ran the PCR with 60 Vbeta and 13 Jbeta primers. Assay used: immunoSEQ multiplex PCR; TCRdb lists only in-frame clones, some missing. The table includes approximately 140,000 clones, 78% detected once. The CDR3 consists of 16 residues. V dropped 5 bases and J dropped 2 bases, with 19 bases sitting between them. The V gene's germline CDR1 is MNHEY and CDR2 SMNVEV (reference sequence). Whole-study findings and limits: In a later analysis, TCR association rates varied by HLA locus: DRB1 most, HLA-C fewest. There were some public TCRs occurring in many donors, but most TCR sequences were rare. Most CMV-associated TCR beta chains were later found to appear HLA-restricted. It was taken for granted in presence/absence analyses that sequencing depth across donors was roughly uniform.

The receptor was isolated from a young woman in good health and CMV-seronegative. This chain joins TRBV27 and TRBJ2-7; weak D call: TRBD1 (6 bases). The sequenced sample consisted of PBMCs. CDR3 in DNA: TGTGCCAGCAGTAAGGGAAGGGCAGGGGATGCCTACGAGCAGTACTTC. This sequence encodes CASSKGRAGDAYEQYF.